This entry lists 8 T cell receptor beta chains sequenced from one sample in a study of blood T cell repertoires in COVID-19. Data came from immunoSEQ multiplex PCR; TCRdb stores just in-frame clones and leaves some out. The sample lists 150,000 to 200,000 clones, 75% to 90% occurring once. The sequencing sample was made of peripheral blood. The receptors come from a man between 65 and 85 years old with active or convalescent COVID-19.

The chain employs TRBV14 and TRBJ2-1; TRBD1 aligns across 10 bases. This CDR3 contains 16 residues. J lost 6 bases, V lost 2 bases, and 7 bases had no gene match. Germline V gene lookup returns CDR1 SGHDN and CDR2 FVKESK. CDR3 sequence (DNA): TGTGCCAGCAGCCAACCCGGGACAGGGGTGGGCAATGAGCAGTTCTTC. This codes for CASSQPGTGVGNEQFF.

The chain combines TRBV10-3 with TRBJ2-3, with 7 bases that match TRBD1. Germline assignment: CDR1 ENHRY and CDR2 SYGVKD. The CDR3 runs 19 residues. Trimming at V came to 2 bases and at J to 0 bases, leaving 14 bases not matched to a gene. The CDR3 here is CAISEPVEGGTASTDTQYF. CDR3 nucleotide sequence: TGTGCCATCAGTGAGCCTGTCGAGGGTGGGACAGCAAGCACAGATACGCAGTATTTT.

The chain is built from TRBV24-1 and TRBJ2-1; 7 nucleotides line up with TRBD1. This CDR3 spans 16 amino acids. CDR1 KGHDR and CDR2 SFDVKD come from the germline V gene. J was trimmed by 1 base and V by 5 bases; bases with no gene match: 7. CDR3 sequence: CATSGRDRVSYNEQFF. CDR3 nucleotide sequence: TGTGCCACCAGTGGCCGTGACAGGGTTTCCTACAATGAGCAGTTCTTC.

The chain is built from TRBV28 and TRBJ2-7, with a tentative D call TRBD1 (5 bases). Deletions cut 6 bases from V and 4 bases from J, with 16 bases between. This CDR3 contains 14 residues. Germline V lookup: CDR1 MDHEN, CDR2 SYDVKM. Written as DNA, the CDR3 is TGTGCCAGCAGCGAAGCCAGGGTGGCGTACGAGCAGTACTTC. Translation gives CASSEARVAYEQYF.

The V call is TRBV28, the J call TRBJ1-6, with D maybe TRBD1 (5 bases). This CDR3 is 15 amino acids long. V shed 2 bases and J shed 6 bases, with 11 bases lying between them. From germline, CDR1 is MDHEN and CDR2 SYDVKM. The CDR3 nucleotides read TGTGCCAGCAGTTTAGCCCAGGGCTTTAATTCACCCCTCCACTTT. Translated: CASSLAQGFNSPLHF.

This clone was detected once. This CDR3 is CASSEVGGSGYTF. The DNA for the CDR3 is TGTGCCAGCAGTGAAGTAGGGGGTAGTGGCTACACCTTC. The chain joins TRBV2 to TRBJ1-2, with a weak D call TRBD1 (6 bases). The germline CDR1 and CDR2 sequences are SNHLY and FYNNEI. This CDR3 has 13 residues. V lost 1 base to trimming and J lost 7 bases, with 10 bases between them.

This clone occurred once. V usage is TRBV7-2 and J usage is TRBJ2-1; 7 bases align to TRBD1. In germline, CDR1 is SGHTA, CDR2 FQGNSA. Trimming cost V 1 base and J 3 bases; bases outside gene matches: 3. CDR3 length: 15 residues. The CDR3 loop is CASSLGRGIYNEQFF. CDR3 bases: TGTGCCAGCAGCTTAGGCAGGGGGATCTACAATGAGCAGTTCTTC.

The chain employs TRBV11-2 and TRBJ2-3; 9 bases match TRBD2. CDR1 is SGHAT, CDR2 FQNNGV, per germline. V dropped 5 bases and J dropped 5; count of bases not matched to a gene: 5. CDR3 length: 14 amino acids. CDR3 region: CASSPSGVIDTQYF. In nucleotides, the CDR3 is TGTGCCAGCAGCCCTAGCGGGGTGATAGATACGCAGTATTTT.